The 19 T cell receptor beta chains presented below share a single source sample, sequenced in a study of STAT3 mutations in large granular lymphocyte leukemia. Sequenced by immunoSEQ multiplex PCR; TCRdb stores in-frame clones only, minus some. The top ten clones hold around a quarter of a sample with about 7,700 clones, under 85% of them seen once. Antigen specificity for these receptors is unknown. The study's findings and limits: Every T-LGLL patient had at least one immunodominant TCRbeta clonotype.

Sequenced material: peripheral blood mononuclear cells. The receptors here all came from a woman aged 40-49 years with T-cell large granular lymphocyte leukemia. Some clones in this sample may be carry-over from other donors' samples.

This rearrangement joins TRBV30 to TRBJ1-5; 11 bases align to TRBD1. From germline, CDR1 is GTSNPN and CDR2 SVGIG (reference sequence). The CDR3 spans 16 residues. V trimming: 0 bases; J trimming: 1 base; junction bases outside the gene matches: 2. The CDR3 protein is CAWSVGTGGSNQPQHF. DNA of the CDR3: TGTGCCTGGAGTGTGGGGACAGGGGGAAGCAATCAGCCCCAGCATTTT.

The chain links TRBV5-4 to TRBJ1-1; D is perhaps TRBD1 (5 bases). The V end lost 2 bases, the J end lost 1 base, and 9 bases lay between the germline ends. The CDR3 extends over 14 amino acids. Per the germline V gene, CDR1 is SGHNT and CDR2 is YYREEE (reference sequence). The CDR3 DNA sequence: TGTGCCAGCAGCTTTCGTGACAGGAACACTGAAGCTTTCTTT. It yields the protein CASSFRDRNTEAFF.

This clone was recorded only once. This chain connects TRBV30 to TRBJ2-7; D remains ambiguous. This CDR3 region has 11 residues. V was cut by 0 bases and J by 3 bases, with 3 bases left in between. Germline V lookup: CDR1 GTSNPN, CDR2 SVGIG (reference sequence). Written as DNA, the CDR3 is TGTGCCTGGAGTGTAAACTACGAGCAGTACTTC. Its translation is CAWSVNYEQYF.

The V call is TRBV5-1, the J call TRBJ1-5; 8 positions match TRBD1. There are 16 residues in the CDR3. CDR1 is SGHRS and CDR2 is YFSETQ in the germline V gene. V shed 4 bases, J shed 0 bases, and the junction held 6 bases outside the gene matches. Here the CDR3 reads CASSLTGGYSNQPQHF. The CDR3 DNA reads TGCGCCAGCAGCCTAACAGGGGGATATAGCAATCAGCCCCAGCATTTT.

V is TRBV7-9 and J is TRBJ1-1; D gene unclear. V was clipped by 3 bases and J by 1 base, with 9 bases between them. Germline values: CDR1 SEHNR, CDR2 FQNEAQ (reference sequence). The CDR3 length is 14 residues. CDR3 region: CASSFKGGNTEAFF. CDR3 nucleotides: TGTGCCAGCAGCTTTAAAGGTGGGAACACTGAAGCTTTCTTT.

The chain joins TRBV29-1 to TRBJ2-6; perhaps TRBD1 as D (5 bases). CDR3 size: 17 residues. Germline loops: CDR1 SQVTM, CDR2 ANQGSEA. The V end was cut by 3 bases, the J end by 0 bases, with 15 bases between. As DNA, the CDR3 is TGCAGCGTTGATAGGCTTGGGCAGGGCTCTGGGGCCAACGTCCTGACTTTC. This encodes CSVDRLGQGSGANVLTF.

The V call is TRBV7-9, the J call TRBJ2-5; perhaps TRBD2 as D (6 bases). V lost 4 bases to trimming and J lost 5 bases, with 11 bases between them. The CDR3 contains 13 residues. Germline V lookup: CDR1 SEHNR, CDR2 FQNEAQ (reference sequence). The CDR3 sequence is CASSSRGGETQYF. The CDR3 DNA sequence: TGTGCCAGCAGCTCTCGAGGAGGGGAGACCCAGTACTTC.

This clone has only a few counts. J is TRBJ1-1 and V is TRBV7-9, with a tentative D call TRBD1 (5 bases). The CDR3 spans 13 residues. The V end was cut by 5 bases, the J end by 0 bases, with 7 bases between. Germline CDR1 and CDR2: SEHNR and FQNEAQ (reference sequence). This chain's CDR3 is CASSRGMNTEAFF. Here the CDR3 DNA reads TGTGCCAGCAGCAGGGGTATGAACACTGAAGCTTTCTTT. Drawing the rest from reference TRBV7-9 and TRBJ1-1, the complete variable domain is DTGVSQNPRHKITKRGQNVTFRCDPISEHNRLYWYRQTLGQGPEFLTYFQNEAQLEKSRLLSDRFSAERPKGSFSTLEIQRTEQGDSAMYLCASSRGMNTEAFFGQGTRLTVV.

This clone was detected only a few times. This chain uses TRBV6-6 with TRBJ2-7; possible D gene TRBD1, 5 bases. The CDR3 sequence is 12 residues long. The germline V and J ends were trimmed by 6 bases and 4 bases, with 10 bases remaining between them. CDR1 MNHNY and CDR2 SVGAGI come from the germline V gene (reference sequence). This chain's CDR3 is CASSFQGYEQYF. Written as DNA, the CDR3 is TGTGCCAGCAGCTTTCAGGGTTACGAGCAGTACTTC.

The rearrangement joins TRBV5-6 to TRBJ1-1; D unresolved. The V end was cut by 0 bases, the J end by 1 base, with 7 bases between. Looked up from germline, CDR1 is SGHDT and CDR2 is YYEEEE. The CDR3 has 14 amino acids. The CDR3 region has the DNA TGTGCCAGCAGCTTGGGTCCAAAGAACACTGAAGCTTTCTTT. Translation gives CASSLGPKNTEAFF.

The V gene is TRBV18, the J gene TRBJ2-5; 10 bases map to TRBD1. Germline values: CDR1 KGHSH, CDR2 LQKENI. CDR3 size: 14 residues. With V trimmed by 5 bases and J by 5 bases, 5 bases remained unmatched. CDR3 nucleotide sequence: TGTGCCAGCTCAAGCGGACAGGGGGGGGAGACCCAGTACTTC. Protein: CASSSGQGGETQYF.

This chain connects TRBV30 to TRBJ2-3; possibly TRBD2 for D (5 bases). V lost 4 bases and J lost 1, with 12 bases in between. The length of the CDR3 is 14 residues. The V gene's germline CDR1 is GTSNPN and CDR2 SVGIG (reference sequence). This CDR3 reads CAWNGEWGTDTQYF. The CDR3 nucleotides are TGTGCCTGGAACGGGGAGTGGGGCACAGATACGCAGTATTTT.

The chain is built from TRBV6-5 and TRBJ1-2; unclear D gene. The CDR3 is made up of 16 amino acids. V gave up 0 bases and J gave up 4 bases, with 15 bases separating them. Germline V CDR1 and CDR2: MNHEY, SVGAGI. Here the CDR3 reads CASSYSTSSGSYGYTF. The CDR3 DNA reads TGTGCCAGCAGTTACTCGACTTCGTCGGGGTCCTATGGCTACACCTTC.

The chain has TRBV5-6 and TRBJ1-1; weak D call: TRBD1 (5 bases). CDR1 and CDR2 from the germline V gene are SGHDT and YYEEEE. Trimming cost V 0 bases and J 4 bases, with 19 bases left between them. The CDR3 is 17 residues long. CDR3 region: CASSLVPSDSGFTEAFF. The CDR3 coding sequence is TGTGCCAGCAGCTTGGTTCCGTCAGACAGTGGGTTCACTGAAGCTTTCTTT.

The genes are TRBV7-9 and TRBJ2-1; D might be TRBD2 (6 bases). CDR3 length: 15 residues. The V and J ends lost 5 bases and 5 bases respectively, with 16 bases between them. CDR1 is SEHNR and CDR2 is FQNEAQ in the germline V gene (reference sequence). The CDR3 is CASSPRGSGNNEQFF. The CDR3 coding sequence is TGTGCCAGCAGCCCTCGGGGTAGCGGCAACAATGAGCAGTTCTTC. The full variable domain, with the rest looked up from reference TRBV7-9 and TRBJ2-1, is DTGVSQNPRHKITKRGQNVTFRCDPISEHNRLYWYRQTLGQGPEFLTYFQNEAQLEKSRLLSDRFSAERPKGSFSTLEIQRTEQGDSAMYLCASSPRGSGNNEQFFGPGTRLTVL.

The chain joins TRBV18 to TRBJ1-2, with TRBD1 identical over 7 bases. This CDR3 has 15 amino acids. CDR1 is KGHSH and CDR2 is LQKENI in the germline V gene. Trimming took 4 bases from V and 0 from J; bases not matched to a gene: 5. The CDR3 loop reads CASSRPGGANYGYTF. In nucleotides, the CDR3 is TGTGCCAGCTCACGCCCAGGGGGAGCTAACTATGGCTACACCTTC.

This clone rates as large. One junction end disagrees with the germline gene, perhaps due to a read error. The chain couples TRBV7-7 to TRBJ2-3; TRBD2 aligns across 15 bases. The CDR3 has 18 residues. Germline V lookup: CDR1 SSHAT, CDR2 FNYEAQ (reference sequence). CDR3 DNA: TGTGCTAGCAGCCCGGGACTAGCGGGAGGCTCTAGCACAGATACGCAGTATTTT. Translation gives CASSPGLAGGSSTDTQYF.

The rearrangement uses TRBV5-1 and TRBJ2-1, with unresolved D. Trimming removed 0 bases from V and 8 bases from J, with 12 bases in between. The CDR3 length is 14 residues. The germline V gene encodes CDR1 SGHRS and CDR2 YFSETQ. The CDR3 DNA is TGCGCCAGCAGCTTGGATGCCGGGTTCGATGAGCAGTTCTTC. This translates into CASSLDAGFDEQFF.

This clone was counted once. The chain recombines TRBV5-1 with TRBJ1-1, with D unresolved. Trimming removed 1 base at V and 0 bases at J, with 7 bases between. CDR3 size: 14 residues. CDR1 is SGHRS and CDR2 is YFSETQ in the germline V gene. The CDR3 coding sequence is TGCGCCAGCAGCTTGCTACAAATGAACACTGAAGCTTTCTTT. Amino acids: CASSLLQMNTEAFF.